The rows below give T cell receptor beta chains drawn from one sample of a study of blood T cell repertoires in COVID-19. Here immunoSEQ multiplex PCR was the method, and the copy in TCRdb shows in-frame clones only, minus some. The table has 400,000 to 500,000 clones, over 75% seen once; the top ten hold 1.4% to 1.5%. Sequenced material: PBMCs or T cells enriched from blood (not recorded which). The receptors originated from a woman younger than 30 who had been exposed to COVID-19. CDR3s include the opening cysteine and the closing phenylalanine or tryptophan. The D gene is left open where the match is weak. Clone size is shown for a subset of rows, as once, few, many or a class of expanded clone.

CDR3aa	CDR3nt	v_gene	j_gene	d_gene	abundance
CASSPLPGVNTEAFF	TGTGCCAGCTCACCATTGCCGGGGGTGAACACTGAAGCTTTCTTT	TRBV18	TRBJ1-1	NA	NA
CAWSGGGLHEQYF	TGTGCCTGGAGTGGGGGGGGCCTGCACGAGCAGTACTTC	TRBV30	TRBJ2-7	NA	once
CASSYLQGAGETQYF	TGTGCCAGCAGTTACTTACAGGGGGCTGGGGAGACCCAGTACTTC	TRBV6-5	TRBJ2-5	TRBD1	NA
CASSVGAGGPEQYF	TGTGCCAGCAGCGTAGGAGCGGGGGGGCCCGAGCAGTACTTC	TRBV9	TRBJ2-7	TRBD2	NA
CASSQEAGVNYEQYF	TGTGCCAGCAGCCAAGAGGCGGGAGTGAATTACGAGCAGTACTTC	TRBV3-1/TRBV3-2	TRBJ2-7	TRBD2	NA
CASSQSKGGVLGEKLFF	TGCGCCAGCAGCCAATCAAAGGGAGGGGTTTTGGGTGAAAAACTGTTTTTT	TRBV4-1	TRBJ1-4	NA	NA
CASRPGGNTEAFF	TGTGCCAGCAGACCAGGGGGCAACACTGAAGCTTTCTTT	TRBV28	TRBJ1-1	TRBD1	NA
CASSLPGGSYNSPLHF	TGCGCCAGCAGCCTACCCGGGGGATCCTATAATTCACCCCTCCACTTT	TRBV5-1	TRBJ1-6	NA	NA
CASFPSTARSPESRGYTF	TGTGCCAGCTTTCCTTCGACAGCACGTAGCCCGGAGTCTAGGGGCTACACCTTC	TRBV27	TRBJ1-2	NA	NA
CASTQEGRRDRIYNEQFF	TGTGCCAGCACCCAGGAGGGTCGACGGGACAGAATCTACAATGAGCAGTTCTTC	TRBV7-8	TRBJ2-1	NA	once
CASRQGSGELFF	TGTGCCAGCAGACAGGGTTCCGGGGAGCTGTTTTTT	TRBV7-6	TRBJ2-2	NA	NA
CASSLSGGGPNYGYTF	TGTGCCAGCAGCTTAAGTGGAGGCGGGCCTAACTATGGCTACACCTTC	TRBV5-6	TRBJ1-2	NA	NA
CASSPTGTKNIQYF	TGCGCCAGCAGCCCGACAGGGACCAAAAACATTCAGTACTTC	TRBV5-1	TRBJ2-4	TRBD1	NA
CASSFRTSGGYNEQFF	TGTGCCAGCAGCTTCCGGACTAGCGGGGGATACAATGAGCAGTTCTTC	TRBV5-6	TRBJ2-1	TRBD2	NA
CASNPTGLGYSYEQFF	TGTGCCAGCAACCCGACAGGACTAGGGTACTCGTATGAGCAGTTCTTC	TRBV27	TRBJ2-1	NA	NA
CASSYYGTEAFF	TGTGCCAGCAGTTACTACGGGACTGAAGCTTTCTTT	TRBV6-2/TRBV6-3	TRBJ1-1	NA	few
CASSPRLGANEQYF	TGTGCCAGCAGCCCAAGACTGGGGGCCAACGAGCAGTACTTC	TRBV5-6	TRBJ2-7	NA	NA
CASSVYNEQFF	TGTGCCAGCAGCGTGTATAATGAGCAGTTCTTC	TRBV14	TRBJ2-1	NA	NA
CATSDRTDEKLFF	TGTGCCACCAGTGACCGGACAGACGAAAAACTGTTTTTT	TRBV24-1	TRBJ1-4	NA	NA
CASQGDRAYYNSPLHF	TGTGCCAGCCAAGGGGACAGGGCCTACTATAATTCACCCCTCCACTTT	TRBV6-6	TRBJ1-6	TRBD1	NA
CASSQDISSGNTIYF	TGCGCCAGCAGCCAAGACATCAGCTCTGGAAACACCATATATTTT	TRBV4-1	TRBJ1-3	NA	NA
CASSLVGRVSGNTIYF	TGTGCCAGCAGCTTAGTCGGGCGGGTCTCTGGAAACACCATATATTTT	TRBV7-9	TRBJ1-3	NA	NA
CASGGTGGNTEAFF	TGCGCCAGTGGAGGGACAGGGGGGAACACTGAAGCTTTCTTT	TRBV5-1	TRBJ1-1	TRBD1	NA
CSVGGRGSTDTQYF	TGCAGCGTTGGCGGTCGGGGGAGCACAGATACGCAGTATTTT	TRBV29-1	TRBJ2-3	NA	NA
CASSFSLANTGELFF	TGCGCCAGCAGCTTCAGCTTAGCAAACACCGGGGAGCTGTTTTTT	TRBV5-1	TRBJ2-2	NA	NA
CASSPPADRGPAPYEQYF	TGTGCCAGCTCACCACCGGCCGACAGGGGACCTGCGCCCTACGAGCAGTACTTC	TRBV18	TRBJ2-7	TRBD1	NA
CASSGTGGSDTQYF	TGTGCCAGTAGTGGGACAGGGGGCTCAGATACGCAGTATTTT	TRBV19	TRBJ2-3	TRBD1	NA
CASSQEDIRAFF	TGTGCCAGCAGCCAAGAGGACATAAGAGCTTTCTTT	TRBV14	TRBJ1-1	NA	NA
CASSQDPSLQFF	TGTGCCAGCAGCCAAGACCCTAGCCTCCAGTTCTTC	TRBV3-1/TRBV3-2	TRBJ2-1	NA	NA
CASSEAYGGYTF	TGTGCCAGCAGTGAAGCTTACGGTGGCTACACCTTC	TRBV2	TRBJ1-2	NA	NA
CASSTSGGRSSTDTQYF	TGCGCCAGCTCTACTAGCGGGGGCCGGTCTAGCACAGATACGCAGTATTTT	TRBV5-1	TRBJ2-3	TRBD2	NA
CASSRDSVREQYF	TGTGCCAGCAGCCGGGACAGTGTCCGGGAGCAGTACTTC	TRBV14	TRBJ2-7	TRBD1	NA
CASSSAGNTIYF	TGTGCCAGCAGCTCGGCTGGAAACACCATATATTTT	TRBV7-9	TRBJ1-3	NA	once
CASIGTTNTEAFF	TGTGCCAGCATTGGGACAACGAACACTGAAGCTTTCTTT	TRBV11-2	TRBJ1-1	NA	NA
CASSARGKANYGYTF	TGTGCCAGCAGCGCAAGGGGCAAAGCTAACTATGGCTACACCTTC	TRBV28	TRBJ1-2	NA	NA
CASSVRSGAETQYF	TGTGCCAGCAGCGTAAGAAGCGGGGCCGAGACCCAGTACTTC	TRBV9	TRBJ2-5	TRBD2	NA
CASSLSDTQYF	TGTGCCAGCAGTTTATCGGATACGCAGTATTTT	TRBV12-3/TRBV12-4	TRBJ2-3	NA	NA
CASSVTQGTGNTIYF	TGTGCCAGCAGCGTCACACAGGGAACTGGAAACACCATATATTTT	TRBV9	TRBJ1-3	NA	NA
CASSPTNTYEQYF	TGTGCCAGCAGCCCGACTAACACCTACGAGCAGTACTTC	TRBV5-4	TRBJ2-7	NA	NA
CASSFALGGSYNEQFF	TGTGCCAGCAGCTTTGCGCTCGGGGGCTCCTACAATGAGCAGTTCTTC	TRBV11-2	TRBJ2-1	NA	NA
CASSRDRGETQYF	TGTGCCAGCAGCAGGGACAGGGGAGAGACCCAGTACTTC	TRBV7-6	TRBJ2-5	TRBD1	NA
CSASVFGQAGTGELFF	TGCAGTGCTAGTGTCTTCGGACAGGCGGGTACCGGGGAGCTGTTTTTT	TRBV20-1	TRBJ2-2	TRBD1	NA
CASSRSLGNTEAFF	TGTGCCAGCAGCCGAAGTCTCGGGAACACTGAAGCTTTCTTT	TRBV6-5	TRBJ1-1	NA	NA
CASSDSGSGGAHEQFF	TGTGCCAGCAGTGACTCGGGTAGCGGGGGGGCCCATGAGCAGTTCTTC	TRBV6-4	TRBJ2-1	TRBD2	many
CASRRHPEGYEQYF	TGTGCCAGCAGACGCCATCCGGAGGGTTACGAGCAGTACTTC	TRBV28	TRBJ2-7	NA	NA
CASSLDGILRVPTYEQYF	TGTGCCAGCAGCTTAGACGGGATTCTGAGAGTTCCAACCTACGAGCAGTACTTC	TRBV5-6	TRBJ2-7	NA	NA
CASSSDGSSYNEQFF	TGTGCCAGCAGCTCGGACGGGAGCTCCTACAATGAGCAGTTCTTC	TRBV11-2	TRBJ2-1	NA	NA
CASSLKHGRETQYF	TGTGCCAGCAGCTTAAAGCACGGTCGAGAGACCCAGTACTTC	TRBV7-2	TRBJ2-5	NA	NA
CASRGGELTNYGYTF	TGTGCCAGCAGAGGGGGGGAGTTGACCAACTATGGCTACACCTTC	TRBV28	TRBJ1-2	NA	NA